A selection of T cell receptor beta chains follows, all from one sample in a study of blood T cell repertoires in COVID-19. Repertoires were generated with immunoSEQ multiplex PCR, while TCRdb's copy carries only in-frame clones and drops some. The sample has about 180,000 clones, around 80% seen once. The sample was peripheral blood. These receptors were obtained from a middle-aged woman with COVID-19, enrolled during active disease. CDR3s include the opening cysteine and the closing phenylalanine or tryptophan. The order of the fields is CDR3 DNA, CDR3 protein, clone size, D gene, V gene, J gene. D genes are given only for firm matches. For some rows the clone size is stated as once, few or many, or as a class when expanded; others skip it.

TGTGCCGGTCTGGGTAGGAGAGCCAGCACAGATACGCAGTATTTT,CAGLGRRASTDTQYF,.,.,TRBV2,TRBJ2-3
TGCGCCAGCAGCGGATACGGGACAGGAGACTATTCACCCCTCCACTTT,CASSGYGTGDYSPLHF,.,TRBD1,TRBV5-1,TRBJ1-6
TGCGCCAGCAGCTTGGGGGACAGGGGCCTTAGCTCTGGAAACACCATATATTTT,CASSLGDRGLSSGNTIYF,.,TRBD1,TRBV5-1,TRBJ1-3
TGTGCCACCAGCAGAGATCTTACGGCTAACTATGGCTACACCTTC,CATSRDLTANYGYTF,.,.,TRBV15,TRBJ1-2
TGTGCCAGCAGTCTACTAGCGGGAGGGCCCGGGCTCTCAGATACGCAGTATTTT,CASSLLAGGPGLSDTQYF,.,TRBD2,TRBV7-8,TRBJ2-3
TGTGCCAGTAGTCCAGGGCCTGAAGCTTTCTTT,CASSPGPEAFF,.,.,TRBV19,TRBJ1-1
TGCGCCAGCAGCACTGGGACAGATCATAATTCACCCCTCCACTTT,CASSTGTDHNSPLHF,.,TRBD1,TRBV5-1,TRBJ1-6
TGTGCCAGCAGCTCGATAGGGAGCTCCTACGAGCAGTACTTC,CASSSIGSSYEQYF,.,.,TRBV5-4,TRBJ2-7
TGTGCCAGCACGATCGCCAGGGGTGGCTACACCTTC,CASTIARGGYTF,.,.,TRBV19,TRBJ1-2
TGTGCCAGCAGTGCCTCTCTAGCGGGGGCCTACAATGAGCAGTTCTTC,CASSASLAGAYNEQFF,once,TRBD2,TRBV6-1,TRBJ2-1
TGTGCCAGCAGTACCGGGACAGGGGGTCTCGCTGAAGCTTTCTTT,CASSTGTGGLAEAFF,.,TRBD1,TRBV6-6,TRBJ1-1
TGTGCCAGTAGTCTAGACCCCCGCGGTCGCGCGGGGGGCTACACCTTC,CASSLDPRGRAGGYTF,.,.,TRBV19,TRBJ1-2
TGTGCCAGCAGCCGGGCAGGGTCGAACACTGAAGCTTTCTTT,CASSRAGSNTEAFF,.,.,TRBV3-1/TRBV3-2,TRBJ1-1
TGTGCCAGCAGCCCAGCCTCAGGATTCTACGAGCAGTACTTC,CASSPASGFYEQYF,.,.,TRBV11-2,TRBJ2-7
TGTGCCAGCAGCGTATTACAGGGGACTGGGGAGACCCAGTACTTC,CASSVLQGTGETQYF,.,.,TRBV9,TRBJ2-5
TGCGCCAGCAGCAAGACAGGGGCCGGTTCTCCCAATCAGCCCCAGCATTTT,CASSKTGAGSPNQPQHF,once,TRBD1,TRBV5-1,TRBJ1-5
TGTGCCAGCACAGGGTACAATGAGCAGTTCTTC,CASTGYNEQFF,.,.,TRBV2,TRBJ2-1
TGCAGCGTTTCTCGGGGAGTAAGTGGAAAAAATGAGCAGTTCTTC,CSVSRGVSGKNEQFF,.,.,TRBV29-1,TRBJ2-1
TGTGCCAGCAGCTTAAGACTAGCGGGGGGCGTATCAGATACGCAGTATTTT,CASSLRLAGGVSDTQYF,.,TRBD2,TRBV7-6,TRBJ2-3
TGTGCCAGCAGCCCCGGGGGGATGCAAGAGACCCAGTACTTC,CASSPGGMQETQYF,.,TRBD2,TRBV7-3,TRBJ2-5
TGTGCCAGCAGTTACTCGACAGGGCCCCTCAATGAGCAGTTCTTC,CASSYSTGPLNEQFF,few,TRBD1,TRBV6-6,TRBJ2-1
TGTGCCAGCAGCTTGTTTGGAAGGGGCTGGAATGAGCAGTTCTTC,CASSLFGRGWNEQFF,.,.,TRBV5-8,TRBJ2-1
TGCAGCGTTGAGGGCCGTAAGCGGGGGACCGGGGAGCTGTTTTTT,CSVEGRKRGTGELFF,once,TRBD2,TRBV29-1,TRBJ2-2
TGTGCCATCGGGACAGGGACTAATGAAAAACTGTTTTTT,CAIGTGTNEKLFF,.,TRBD1,TRBV19,TRBJ1-4
TGTGCCAGTAAGGCAGGGGGAATCTACAATGAGCAGTTCTTC,CASKAGGIYNEQFF,.,TRBD1,TRBV19,TRBJ2-1
TGTGCCAGCAGCTTAAGGGGACAGGGGGCAGCTGGGGCCAACGTCCTGACTTTC,CASSLRGQGAAGANVLTF,.,TRBD1,TRBV7-8,TRBJ2-6
TGTGCCAGCTCACCATCTACAGGGCTAAACATTCAGTACTTC,CASSPSTGLNIQYF,.,.,TRBV18,TRBJ2-4